This T cell receptor (beta chain) stems from a study of T cells in Graves' hyperthyroidism and ophthalmopathy. Study summary: It was at initial diagnosis, before any treatment, that peripheral blood was collected.

The CDR3 covers 13 residues. Per the germline V gene, CDR1 is SNHLY and CDR2 is FYNNEI. Trimming removed 0 bases at V and 5 bases at J, with 5 bases between. Study-wide results and limits: Before onset, ophthalmopathy was predicted by the model a median around 6 months earlier.

Concerning this clonotype: Its specificity is not known.

TCR beta CDR3 sequences were amplified from RNA transcripts. The TCR CDR3 was amplified in a first-round RT-PCR using the HTBI primer set. One entry per CDR3 protein results from TCRdb running MiXCR on the multiplex PCR reads. The data hold about 320,000 distinct CDR3 sequences, with 16% observed a single time. Uncontrolled infection, other autoimmune disease, pregnancy or lactation disqualified patients from enrolment. This TCR was recovered from a man between 25 and 39 years old with Graves' hyperthyroidism. The chain couples TRBV2 to TRBJ1-5; D may be TRBD1 (5 bases). Material: blood. Here the CDR3 reads CASSEARDQPQHF. In DNA form, the CDR3 reads TGTGCCAGCAGTGAAGCCAGGGATCAGCCCCAGCATTTT.